Below are 14 T cell receptor beta chains sequenced from a single sample in a study of human T cells and chemical hapten exposure. Time point in this sample: patch test 1, 2 weeks after DPC sensitization. Treatment here: therapeutic diphenylcyclopropenone sensitization with weekly scalp DPC. TCRdb reprocessed the RACE reads via MiXCR and lists one record per CDR3 protein. The sample carries around 380,000 distinct CDR3 sequences, more than 4.5% recorded once. The source material was whole blood, sampled in connection with sensitization to the hapten diphenylcyclopropenone (DPC). These receptors all stem from a woman between 50 and 59 years old with alopecia areata. Some clones in this sample may be carry-over from other donors' samples.

Ten or more counts support this clonotype. The chain couples TRBV7-2 to TRBJ1-5; no firm D call. The CDR3 spans 13 residues. The V and J ends lost 5 bases and 1 base respectively, with 6 bases between them. CDR1 and CDR2 from the germline V gene are SGHTA and FQGNSA. The CDR3 is CASSKDSNQPQHF. Written as DNA, the CDR3 is TGTGCCAGCAGCAAGGACAGCAATCAGCCCCAGCATTTT.

This clonotype was seen ten or more times. The chain employs TRBV18 and TRBJ2-3; unclear D gene. Looked up from germline, CDR1 is KGHSH and CDR2 is LQKENI. The CDR3 runs to 14 residues. The V end was cut by 3 bases, the J end by 8 bases, with 15 bases between. The DNA for the CDR3 is TGTGCCAGCTCACCTCGTCAAGGAATGGGTACGCAGTATTTT. It codes for CASSPRQGMGTQYF.

There are a few counts of this clonotype. J is TRBJ2-1 and V is TRBV27, with D hard to call. Per the germline V gene, CDR1 is MNHEY and CDR2 is SMNVEV (reference sequence). This CDR3 contains 12 residues. The V end lost 4 bases, the J end lost 6 bases, and 7 bases lay between the germline ends. The CDR3 region is CASSSWSNEQFF. The CDR3 nucleotides are TGTGCCAGCAGTTCCTGGTCCAATGAGCAGTTCTTC.

Many counts were recorded for this clonotype. V usage is TRBV3-1 and J usage is TRBJ1-5, with TRBD1 as a possible D gene (5 bases). CDR3 length: 13 residues. Trimming left V 1 base short and J 6 bases short, with 7 bases between. Germline V gene sequence: CDR1 LGHDT, CDR2 YNNKEL (reference sequence). CDR3 DNA: TGTGCCAGCAGCCAAGGGGACGCTCAGCCCCAGCATTTT. This gives the protein CASSQGDAQPQHF.

CDR3 coding DNA: TGTGCCAGCAGTTTTAAGGCGGGCGGGGAGCTGTTTTTT. It translates to CASSFKAGGELFF. The gene calls are TRBV12-3 or TRBV12-4 and TRBJ2-2; tentatively, D is TRBD2 (5 bases). Trimming cost V 3 bases and J 7 bases, with 9 bases left between them. CDR3 length: 13 amino acids.

In its sample, this clonotype was seen a few times. The chain joins TRBV20-1 to TRBJ2-1; D not certain. The CDR3 runs 14 residues. Trimming shortened V by 1 base and J by 0 bases, and 7 bases separated the two germline ends. CDR1 is DFQATT and CDR2 is SNEGSKA in the germline V gene (reference sequence). The CDR3 bases are TGCAGTGCTAGAGTCGAGAGCTCCTACAATGAGCAGTTCTTC. This encodes CSARVESSYNEQFF.

Ten or more counts support this clonotype. In nucleotides, the CDR3 is TGTGCCAGCACCTTGCAGGTTGGCACTGAAGCTTTCTTT. Its protein product is CASTLQVGTEAFF. The V and J genes are TRBV12-3 or TRBV12-4 and TRBJ1-1; D unresolved. The CDR3 is made up of 13 amino acids. V was trimmed by 7 bases and J by 4 bases, leaving 13 bases between them.

This clonotype was picked up many times. This chain joins TRBV29-1 and TRBJ2-1; tentative D call: TRBD2 (6 bases). Looked up from germline, CDR1 is SQVTM and CDR2 is ANQGSEA. The CDR3 is 10 amino acids. V was trimmed by 6 bases and J by 9 bases, leaving 9 bases between them. As DNA, the CDR3 is TGCAGCGTCGGAGGGATTGAGCAGTTCTTC. It codes for CSVGGIEQFF.

This chain uses TRBV27 with TRBJ1-1; 8 bases match TRBD1. The trim removed 5 bases at V and 1 base at J, leaving 6 bases unmatched. This CDR3 region has 15 residues. The germline V gene encodes CDR1 MNHEY and CDR2 SMNVEV (reference sequence). The CDR3 is CASSPGGVRNTEAFF. CDR3 nucleotides: TGTGCCAGCAGTCCAGGGGGCGTGAGGAACACTGAAGCTTTCTTT.

This clonotype was seen repeatedly, ten times or more. The genes are TRBV7-8 and TRBJ2-3; 10 bases map to TRBD1. Per germline, CDR1 SGHVS and CDR2 FQNEAQ. Trimming removed 10 bases from V and 0 bases from J; junction bases left unmatched: 10. The CDR3 is 16 amino acids. CDR3 sequence reads: CATRTGGRFSTDTQYF. The CDR3 DNA is TGTGCCACCCGGACAGGGGGGAGGTTTAGCACAGATACGCAGTATTTT. Drawing the rest from reference TRBV7-8 and TRBJ2-3, the complete variable domain is GAGVSQSPRYKVAKRGQDVALRCDPISGHVSLFWYQQALGQGPEFLTYFQNEAQLDKSGLPSDRFFAERPEGSVSTLKIQRTQQEDSAVYLCATRTGGRFSTDTQYFGPGTRLTVL.

A few counts support this clonotype. The genes are TRBV3-1 and TRBJ2-2; weak D call: TRBD2 (5 bases). This CDR3 contains 14 residues. In germline, CDR1 is LGHDT, CDR2 YNNKEL (reference sequence). V was trimmed by 1 base and J by 6 bases, leaving 9 bases between them. The CDR3 nucleotides read TGTGCCAGCAGCCAAGTCGGGGATTCCGGGGAGCTGTTTTTT. It encodes CASSQVGDSGELFF.

This clonotype was recorded many times. The CDR3 nucleotides read TGCGCCAGCAGCTTGAGTGCCAGTTTTTACGAGCAGTACTTC. It is translated as CASSLSASFYEQYF. The chain combines TRBV5-1 with TRBJ2-7; no clear D. Germline V gives CDR1 SGHRS, CDR2 YFSETQ. The CDR3 is 14 amino acids. V lost 1 base to trimming and J lost 4 bases, with 12 bases between them. The full variable domain, completed using reference TRBV5-1 and TRBJ2-7, is KAGVTQTPRYLIKTRGQQVTLSCSPISGHRSVSWYQQTPGQGLQFLFEYFSETQRNKGNFPGRFSGRQFSNSRSEMNVSTLELGDSALYLCASSLSASFYEQYFGPGTRLTVT.

This clonotype was observed a handful of times. This chain uses TRBV7-9 with TRBJ1-2; 7 bases match TRBD1. The CDR3 is 15 amino acids. The J segment lost 4 bases and the V segment lost 5 bases, leaving 10 bases of the junction unmatched. Germline V gene lookup returns CDR1 SEHNR and CDR2 FQNEAQ (reference sequence). The CDR3 bases are TGTGCCAGCAGCCCCCCGGGACAGTACCGCTATGGCTACACCTTC. It is translated as CASSPPGQYRYGYTF.

Details on this clonotype: A read error may explain this, as a much larger clone is one base away. The genes are TRBV13 and TRBJ2-1; 10 bases map to TRBD2. The CDR3 length is 19 residues. J lost 8 bases, V lost 3 bases, and 19 bases had no gene match. CDR1 is PRHDT and CDR2 is FYEKMQ in the germline V gene (reference sequence). The CDR3 is CASSLGLAWGPRTMDEQFF. As DNA, the CDR3 is TGTGCCAGCAGCTTGGGACTAGCGTGGGGTCCTAGGACGATGGATGAGCAGTTCTTC.